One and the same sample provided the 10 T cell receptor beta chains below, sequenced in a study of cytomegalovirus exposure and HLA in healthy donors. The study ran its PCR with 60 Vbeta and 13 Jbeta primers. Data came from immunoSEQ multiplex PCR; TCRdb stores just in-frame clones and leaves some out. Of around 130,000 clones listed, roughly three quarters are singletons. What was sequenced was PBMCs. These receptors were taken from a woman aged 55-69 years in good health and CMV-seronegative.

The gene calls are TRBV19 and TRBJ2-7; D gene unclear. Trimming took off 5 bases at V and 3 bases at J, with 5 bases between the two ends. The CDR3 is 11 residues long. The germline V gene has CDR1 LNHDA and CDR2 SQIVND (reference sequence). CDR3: CASSPGYEQYF. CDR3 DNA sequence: TGTGCCAGTAGTCCCGGCTACGAGCAGTACTTC. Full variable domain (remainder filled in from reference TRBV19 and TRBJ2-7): DGGITQSPKYLFRKEGQNVTLSCEQNLNHDAMYWYRQDPGQGLRLIYYSQIVNDFQKGDIAEGYSVSREKKESFPLTVTSAQKNPTAFYLCASSPGYEQYFGPGTRLTVT.

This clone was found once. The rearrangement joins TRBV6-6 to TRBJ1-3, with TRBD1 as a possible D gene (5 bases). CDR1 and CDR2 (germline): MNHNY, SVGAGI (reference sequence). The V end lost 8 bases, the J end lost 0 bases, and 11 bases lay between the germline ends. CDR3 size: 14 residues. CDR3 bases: TGTGCCAGCGACCGGGGGAGCTCTGGAAACACCATATATTTT. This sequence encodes CASDRGSSGNTIYF.

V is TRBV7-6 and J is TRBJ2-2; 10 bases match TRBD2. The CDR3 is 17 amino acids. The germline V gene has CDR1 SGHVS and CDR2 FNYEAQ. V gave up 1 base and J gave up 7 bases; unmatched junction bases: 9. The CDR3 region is CASSLEAGGPGGGELFF. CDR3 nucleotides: TGTGCCAGCAGCTTAGAAGCGGGAGGGCCCGGAGGCGGGGAGCTGTTTTTT.

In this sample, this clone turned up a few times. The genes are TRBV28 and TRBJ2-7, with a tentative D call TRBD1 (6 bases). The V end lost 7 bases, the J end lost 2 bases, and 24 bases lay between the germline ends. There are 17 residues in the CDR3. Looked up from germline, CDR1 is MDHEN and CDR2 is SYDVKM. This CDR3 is CASTRPRGAYLTYEQYF. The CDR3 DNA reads TGTGCCAGCACCCGTCCCAGGGGCGCCTATTTAACCTACGAGCAGTACTTC.

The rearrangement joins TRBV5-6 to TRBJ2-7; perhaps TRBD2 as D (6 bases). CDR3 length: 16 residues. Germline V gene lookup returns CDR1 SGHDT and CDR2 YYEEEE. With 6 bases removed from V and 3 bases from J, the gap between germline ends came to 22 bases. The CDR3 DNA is TGTGCCAGCACCCTGACCGGGACTTTTTCCCGCTACGAGCAGTACTTC. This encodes CASTLTGTFSRYEQYF.

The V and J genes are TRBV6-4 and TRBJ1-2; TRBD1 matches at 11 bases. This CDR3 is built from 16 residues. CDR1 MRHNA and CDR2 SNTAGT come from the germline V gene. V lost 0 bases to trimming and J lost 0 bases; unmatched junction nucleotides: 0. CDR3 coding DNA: TGTGCCAGCAGTGACTCGGGACAGGGGGCTAACTATGGCTACACCTTC. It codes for CASSDSGQGANYGYTF.

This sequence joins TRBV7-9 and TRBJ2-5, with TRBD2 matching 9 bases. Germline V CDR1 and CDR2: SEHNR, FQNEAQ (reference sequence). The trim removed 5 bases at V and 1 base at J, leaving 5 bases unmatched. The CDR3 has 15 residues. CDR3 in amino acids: CASSIPSGAQETQYF. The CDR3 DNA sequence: TGTGCCAGCAGCATCCCTAGCGGGGCCCAAGAGACCCAGTACTTC.

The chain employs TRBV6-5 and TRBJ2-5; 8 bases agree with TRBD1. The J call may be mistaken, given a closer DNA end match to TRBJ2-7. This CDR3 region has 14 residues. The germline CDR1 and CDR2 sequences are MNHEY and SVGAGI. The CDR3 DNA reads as TGTGCCAGCAGAGGGACAGGCCAACCCTACGAGCAGTACTTC. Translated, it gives CASRGTGQPYEQYF.

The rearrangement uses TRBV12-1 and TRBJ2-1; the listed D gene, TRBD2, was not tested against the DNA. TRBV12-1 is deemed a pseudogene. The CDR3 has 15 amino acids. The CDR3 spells CARRLAGGGYNEQFF. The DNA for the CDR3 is TGTGCCAGGAGACTAGCGGGGGGGGGTTACAATGAGCAGTTCTTC.

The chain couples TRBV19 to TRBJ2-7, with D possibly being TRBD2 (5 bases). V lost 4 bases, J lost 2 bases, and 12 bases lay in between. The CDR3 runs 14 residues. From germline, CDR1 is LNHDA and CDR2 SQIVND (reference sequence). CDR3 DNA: TGTGCCAGTAGTAACTCGGGGTGGCCCTACGAGCAGTACTTC. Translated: CASSNSGWPYEQYF.